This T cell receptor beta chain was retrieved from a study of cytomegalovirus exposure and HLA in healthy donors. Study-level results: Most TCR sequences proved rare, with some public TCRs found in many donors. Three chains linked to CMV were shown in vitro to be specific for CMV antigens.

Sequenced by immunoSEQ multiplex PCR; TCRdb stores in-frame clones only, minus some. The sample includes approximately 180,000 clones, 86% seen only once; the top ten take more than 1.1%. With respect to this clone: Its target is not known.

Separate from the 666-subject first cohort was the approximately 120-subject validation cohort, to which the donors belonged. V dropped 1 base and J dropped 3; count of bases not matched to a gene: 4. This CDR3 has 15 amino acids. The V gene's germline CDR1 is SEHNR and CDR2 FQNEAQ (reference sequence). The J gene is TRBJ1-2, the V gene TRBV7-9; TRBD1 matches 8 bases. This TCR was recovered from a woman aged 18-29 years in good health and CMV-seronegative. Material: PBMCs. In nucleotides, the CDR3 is TGTGCCAGCAGCTTAGTGAGGGGACAGGACTATGGCTACACCTTC. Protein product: CASSLVRGQDYGYTF.